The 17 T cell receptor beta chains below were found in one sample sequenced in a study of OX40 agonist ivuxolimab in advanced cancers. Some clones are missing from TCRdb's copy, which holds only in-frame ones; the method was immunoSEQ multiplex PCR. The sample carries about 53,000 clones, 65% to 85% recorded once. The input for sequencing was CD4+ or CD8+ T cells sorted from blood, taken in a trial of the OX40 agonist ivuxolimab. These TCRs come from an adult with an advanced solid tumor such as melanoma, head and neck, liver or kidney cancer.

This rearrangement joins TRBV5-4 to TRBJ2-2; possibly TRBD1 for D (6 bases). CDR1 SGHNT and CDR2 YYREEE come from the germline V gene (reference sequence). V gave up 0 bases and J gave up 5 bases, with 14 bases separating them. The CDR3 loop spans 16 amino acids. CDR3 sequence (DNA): TGTGCCAGCAGCTTGGGGGGGACACCTGGGACCGGGGAGCTGTTTTTT. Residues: CASSLGGTPGTGELFF.

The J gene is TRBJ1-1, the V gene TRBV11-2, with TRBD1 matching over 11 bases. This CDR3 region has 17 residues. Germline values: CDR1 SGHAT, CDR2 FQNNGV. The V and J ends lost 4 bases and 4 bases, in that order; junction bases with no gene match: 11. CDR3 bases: TGTGCCAGCAGCTCAAACCGGGACAGGGGGAAAGGCACTGAAGCTTTCTTT. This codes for CASSSNRDRGKGTEAFF.

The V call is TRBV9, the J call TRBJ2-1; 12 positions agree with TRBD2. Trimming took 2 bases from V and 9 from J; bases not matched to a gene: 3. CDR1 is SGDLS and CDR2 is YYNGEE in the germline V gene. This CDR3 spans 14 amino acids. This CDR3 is CASSVASGRVEQFF. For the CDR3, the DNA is TGTGCCAGCAGCGTGGCTAGCGGGAGGGTTGAGCAGTTCTTC.

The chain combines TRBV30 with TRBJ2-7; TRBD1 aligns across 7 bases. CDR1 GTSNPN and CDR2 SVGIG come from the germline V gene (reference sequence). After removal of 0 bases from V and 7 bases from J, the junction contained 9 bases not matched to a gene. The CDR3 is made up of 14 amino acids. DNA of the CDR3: TGTGCCTGGAGTGTACAGCGACAGGGTCTAGAGCAGTACTTC. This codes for CAWSVQRQGLEQYF.

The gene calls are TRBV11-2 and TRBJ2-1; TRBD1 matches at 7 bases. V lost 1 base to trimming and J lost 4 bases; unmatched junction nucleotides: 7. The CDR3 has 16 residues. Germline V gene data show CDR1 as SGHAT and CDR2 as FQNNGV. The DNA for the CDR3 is TGTGCCAGCAGCTTAGTTGGCAGGGGGAGATACAATGAGCAGTTCTTC. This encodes CASSLVGRGRYNEQFF.

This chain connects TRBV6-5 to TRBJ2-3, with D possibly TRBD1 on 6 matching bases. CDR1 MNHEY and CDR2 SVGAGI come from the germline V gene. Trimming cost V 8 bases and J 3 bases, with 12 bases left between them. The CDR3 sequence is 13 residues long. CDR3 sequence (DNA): TGTGCCAGCGGGGTCAGGGGAACAGATACGCAGTATTTT. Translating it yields CASGVRGTDTQYF.

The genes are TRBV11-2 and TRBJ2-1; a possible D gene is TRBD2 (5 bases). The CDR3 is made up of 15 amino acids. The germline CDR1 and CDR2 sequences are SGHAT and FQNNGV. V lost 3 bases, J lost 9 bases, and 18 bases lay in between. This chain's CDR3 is CASSFDYLPDSEQFF. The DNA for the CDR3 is TGTGCCAGCAGCTTTGACTACCTTCCAGATAGTGAGCAGTTCTTC. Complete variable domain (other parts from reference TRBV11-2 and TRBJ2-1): EAGVAQSPRYKIIEKRQSVAFWCNPISGHATLYWYQQILGQGPKLLIQFQNNGVVDDSQLPKDRFSAERLKGVDSTLKIQPAKLEDSAVYLCASSFDYLPDSEQFFGPGTRLTVL.

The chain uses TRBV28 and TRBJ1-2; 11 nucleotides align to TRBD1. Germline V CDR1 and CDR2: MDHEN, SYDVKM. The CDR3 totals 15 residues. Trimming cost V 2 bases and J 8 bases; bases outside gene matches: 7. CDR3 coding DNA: TGTGCCAGCAGTTTAGGGGGACAGGGGGAAAAGGGCTACACCTTC. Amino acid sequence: CASSLGGQGEKGYTF.

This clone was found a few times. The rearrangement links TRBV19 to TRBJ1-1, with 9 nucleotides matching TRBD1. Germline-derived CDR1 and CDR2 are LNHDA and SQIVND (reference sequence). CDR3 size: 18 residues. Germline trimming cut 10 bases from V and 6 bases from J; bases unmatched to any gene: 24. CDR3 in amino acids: CATEARPPGQGGWAEAFF. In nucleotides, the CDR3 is TGTGCCACCGAAGCCCGTCCCCCGGGACAGGGAGGATGGGCTGAAGCTTTCTTT.

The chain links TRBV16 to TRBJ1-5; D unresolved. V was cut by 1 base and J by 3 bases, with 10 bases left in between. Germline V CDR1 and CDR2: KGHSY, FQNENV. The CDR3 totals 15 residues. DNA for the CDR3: TGTGCCAGCAGCCAATTGGTCAGTGCCAATCAGCCCCAGCATTTT. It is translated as CASSQLVSANQPQHF.

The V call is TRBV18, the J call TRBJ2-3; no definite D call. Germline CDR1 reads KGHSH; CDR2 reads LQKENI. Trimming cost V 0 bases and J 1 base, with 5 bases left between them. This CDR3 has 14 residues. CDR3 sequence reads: CASSPPSGTDTQYF. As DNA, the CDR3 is TGTGCCAGCTCACCACCTAGTGGCACAGATACGCAGTATTTT.

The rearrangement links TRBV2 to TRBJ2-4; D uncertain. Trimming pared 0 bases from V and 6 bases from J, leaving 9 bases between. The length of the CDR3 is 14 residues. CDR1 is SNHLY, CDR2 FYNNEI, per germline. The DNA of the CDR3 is TGTGCCAGCAGTGAAGCGAATTGGGGAAACATTCAGTACTTC. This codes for CASSEANWGNIQYF.

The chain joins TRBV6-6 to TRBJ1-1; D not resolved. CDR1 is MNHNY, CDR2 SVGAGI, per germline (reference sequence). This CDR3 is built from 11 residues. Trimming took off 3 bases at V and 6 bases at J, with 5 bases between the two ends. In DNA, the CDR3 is TGTGCCAGCAGTTATTTATCTGAAGCTTTCTTT. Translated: CASSYLSEAFF.

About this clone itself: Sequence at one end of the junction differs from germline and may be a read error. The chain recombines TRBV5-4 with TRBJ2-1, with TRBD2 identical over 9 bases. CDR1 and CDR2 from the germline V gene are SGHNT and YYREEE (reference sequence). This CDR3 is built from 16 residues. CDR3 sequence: CASSLAGGRARVEGIF. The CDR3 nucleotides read TGTGCCAGCAGCTTGGCTGGCGGGAGGGCTCGGGTGGAGGGAATCTTC.

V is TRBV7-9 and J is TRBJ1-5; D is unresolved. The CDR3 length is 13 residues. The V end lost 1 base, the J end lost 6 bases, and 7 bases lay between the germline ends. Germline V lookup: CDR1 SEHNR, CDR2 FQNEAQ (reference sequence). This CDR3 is CASSLGSGQPQHF. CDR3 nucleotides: TGTGCCAGCAGCTTAGGCTCAGGTCAGCCCCAGCATTTT.

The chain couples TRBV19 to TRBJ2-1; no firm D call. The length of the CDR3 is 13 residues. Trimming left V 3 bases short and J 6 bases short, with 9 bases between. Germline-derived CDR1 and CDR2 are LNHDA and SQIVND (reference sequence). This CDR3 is CASSMGRINEQFF. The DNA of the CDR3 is TGTGCCAGTAGTATGGGTAGGATCAATGAGCAGTTCTTC. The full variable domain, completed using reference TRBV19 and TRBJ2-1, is DGGITQSPKYLFRKEGQNVTLSCEQNLNHDAMYWYRQDPGQGLRLIYYSQIVNDFQKGDIAEGYSVSREKKESFPLTVTSAQKNPTAFYLCASSMGRINEQFFGPGTRLTVL.

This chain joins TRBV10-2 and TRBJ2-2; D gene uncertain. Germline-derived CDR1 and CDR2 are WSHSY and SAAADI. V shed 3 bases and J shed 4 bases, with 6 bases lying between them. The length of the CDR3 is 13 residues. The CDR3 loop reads CASSDPVTGELFF. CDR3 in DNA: TGCGCCAGCAGTGATCCGGTCACCGGGGAGCTGTTTTTT.